The following is a T cell receptor beta chain sequence with its context. Its antigen is as yet unknown. The data were obtained in a study of T cell responses to AZD1222 COVID-19 vaccine. The germline V gene encodes CDR1 LNHDA and CDR2 SQIVND (reference sequence). V shed 7 bases and J shed 1 base, with 13 bases lying between them. The CDR3 is 14 amino acids. Second-dose intervals near 4 or 12 weeks were combined. Sequenced by immunoSEQ multiplex PCR; TCRdb stores in-frame clones only, minus some. The data show over 150,000 clones, approximately 94% seen once. Points from the study as a whole: None of the repertoires were sampled until the peak T cell response had passed.

The source is an adult who received the AZD1222 COVID-19 vaccine. The rearrangement joins TRBV19 to TRBJ1-1, with D perhaps TRBD1 (5 bases). The sequencing here drew on peripheral blood, taken 28 days after the second AZD1222 dose. The CDR3 reads CASIRRGSNTEAFF. CDR3 DNA: TGTGCCAGTATTAGGCGGGGGTCGAACACTGAAGCTTTCTTT.